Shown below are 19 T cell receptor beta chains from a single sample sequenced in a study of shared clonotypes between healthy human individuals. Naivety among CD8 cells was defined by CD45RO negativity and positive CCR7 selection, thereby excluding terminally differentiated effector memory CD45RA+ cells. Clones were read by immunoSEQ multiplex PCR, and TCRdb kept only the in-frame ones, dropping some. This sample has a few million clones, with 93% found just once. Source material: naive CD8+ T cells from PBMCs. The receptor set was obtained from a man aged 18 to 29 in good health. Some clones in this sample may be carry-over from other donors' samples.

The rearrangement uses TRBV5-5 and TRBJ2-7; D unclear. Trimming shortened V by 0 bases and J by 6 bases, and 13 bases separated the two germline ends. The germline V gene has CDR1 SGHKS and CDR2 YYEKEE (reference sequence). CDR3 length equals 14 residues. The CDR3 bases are TGTGCCAGCAGCTTGGCAGGTGCTGCACTCGAGCAGTACTTC. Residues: CASSLAGAALEQYF.

The CDR3 protein is CASSLPGQATSGNTIYF. DNA of the CDR3: TGTGCCAGCAGCTTACCGGGACAGGCCACCTCTGGAAACACCATATATTTT. The rearrangement joins TRBV7-9 to TRBJ1-3, with 8 nucleotides matching TRBD1. The CDR3 runs to 17 residues. V dropped 2 bases and J dropped 0; count of bases not matched to a gene: 6. Germline V CDR1 and CDR2: SEHNR, FQNEAQ (reference sequence).

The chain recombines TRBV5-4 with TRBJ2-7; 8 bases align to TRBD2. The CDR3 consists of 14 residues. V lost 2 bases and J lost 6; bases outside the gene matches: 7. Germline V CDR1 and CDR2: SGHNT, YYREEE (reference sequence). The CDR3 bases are TGTGCCAGCAGCTTCGGGACTAGGGGACGCGAGCAGTACTTC. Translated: CASSFGTRGREQYF.

The CDR3 region is CASSLVLSGAEAFF. The DNA of the CDR3 is TGTGCCAGCAGCTTAGTCCTCTCAGGGGCTGAAGCTTTCTTT. The chain combines TRBV7-6 with TRBJ1-1, with D maybe TRBD1 (6 bases). CDR3 length: 14 residues. V lost 1 base to trimming and J lost 6 bases, with 12 bases between them. Per germline, CDR1 SGHVS and CDR2 FNYEAQ.

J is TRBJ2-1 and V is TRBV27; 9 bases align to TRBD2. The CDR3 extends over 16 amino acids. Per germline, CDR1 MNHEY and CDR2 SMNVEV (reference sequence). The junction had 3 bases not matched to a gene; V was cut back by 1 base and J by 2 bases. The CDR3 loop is CASSLYASGTYNEQFF. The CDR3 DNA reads TGTGCCAGCAGTTTATATGCTAGCGGGACCTACAATGAGCAGTTCTTC.

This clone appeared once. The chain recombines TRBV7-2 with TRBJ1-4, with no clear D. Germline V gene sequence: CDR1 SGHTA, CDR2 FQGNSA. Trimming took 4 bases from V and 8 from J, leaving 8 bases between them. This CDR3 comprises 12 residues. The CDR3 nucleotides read TGTGCCAGCAGCTCCCGTGGGGAAAAACTGTTTTTT. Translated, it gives CASSSRGEKLFF.

CDR3 in DNA: TGTGCCAGCAGTCTAAGCGGAACCTACAATGAGCAGTTCTTC. Its protein product is CASSLSGTYNEQFF. The chain employs TRBV2 and TRBJ2-1, with D perhaps TRBD2 (5 bases). The V end was cut by 5 bases, the J end by 2 bases, with 10 bases between. This CDR3 is built from 14 residues. Germline loops: CDR1 SNHLY, CDR2 FYNNEI.

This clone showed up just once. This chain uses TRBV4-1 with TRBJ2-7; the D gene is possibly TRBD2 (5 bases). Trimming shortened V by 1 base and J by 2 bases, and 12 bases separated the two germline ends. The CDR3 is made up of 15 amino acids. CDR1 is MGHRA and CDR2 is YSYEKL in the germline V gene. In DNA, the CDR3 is TGCGCCAGCAGCCAAGTCCCGGGAATGACCTACGAGCAGTACTTC. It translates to CASSQVPGMTYEQYF.

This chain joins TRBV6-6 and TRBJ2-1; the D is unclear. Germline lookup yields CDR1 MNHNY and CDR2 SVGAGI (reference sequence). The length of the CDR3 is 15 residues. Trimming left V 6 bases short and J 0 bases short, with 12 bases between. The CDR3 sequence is CASSFTPSSYNEQFF. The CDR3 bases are TGTGCCAGCAGCTTCACCCCGAGCTCCTACAATGAGCAGTTCTTC.

Here the CDR3 DNA reads TGTGCCAGCAGCTTAGTTAGGGGGGAGAAAGAGACCCAGTACTTC. This translates into CASSLVRGEKETQYF. The rearrangement joins TRBV7-8 to TRBJ2-5; tentatively, D is TRBD1 or TRBD2 (6 bases each). Germline CDR1 and CDR2: SGHVS and FQNEAQ. The CDR3 is 15 amino acids. Trimming stripped 1 base from V and 3 bases from J, with 12 bases between. Combining the CDR3 with reference TRBV7-8 and TRBJ2-5 gives the whole variable domain GAGVSQSPRYKVAKRGQDVALRCDPISGHVSLFWYQQALGQGPEFLTYFQNEAQLDKSGLPSDRFFAERPEGSVSTLKIQRTQQEDSAVYLCASSLVRGEKETQYFGPGTRLLVL.

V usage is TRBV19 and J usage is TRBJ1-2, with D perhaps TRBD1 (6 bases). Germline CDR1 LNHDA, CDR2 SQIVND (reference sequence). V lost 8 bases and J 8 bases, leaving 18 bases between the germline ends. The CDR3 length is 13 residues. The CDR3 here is CASSLRGARGYTF. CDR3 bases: TGTGCCAGTTCCCTTAGGGGGGCGCGGGGCTACACCTTC.

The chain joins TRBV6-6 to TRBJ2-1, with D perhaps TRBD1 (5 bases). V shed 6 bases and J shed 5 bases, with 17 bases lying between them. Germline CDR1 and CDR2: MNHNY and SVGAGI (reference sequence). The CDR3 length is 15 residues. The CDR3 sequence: CASSSGRVGNNEQFF. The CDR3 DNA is TGTGCCAGCAGCTCAGGCAGGGTCGGAAACAATGAGCAGTTCTTC.

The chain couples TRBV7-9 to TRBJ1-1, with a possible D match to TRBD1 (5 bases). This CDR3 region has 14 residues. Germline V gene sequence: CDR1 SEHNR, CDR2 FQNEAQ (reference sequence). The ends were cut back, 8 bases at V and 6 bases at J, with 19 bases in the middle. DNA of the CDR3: TGTGCCAGCTGGGGCCCCACGACGGGCTCTGAAGCTTTCTTT. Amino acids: CASWGPTTGSEAFF.

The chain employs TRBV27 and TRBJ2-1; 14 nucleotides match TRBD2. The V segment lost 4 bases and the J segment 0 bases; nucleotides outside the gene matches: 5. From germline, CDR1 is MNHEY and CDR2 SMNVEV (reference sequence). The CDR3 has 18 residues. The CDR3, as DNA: TGTGCCAGCAGTTCTCTCGGGACTAGCGGGAGCTCCTACAATGAGCAGTTCTTC. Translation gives CASSSLGTSGSSYNEQFF.

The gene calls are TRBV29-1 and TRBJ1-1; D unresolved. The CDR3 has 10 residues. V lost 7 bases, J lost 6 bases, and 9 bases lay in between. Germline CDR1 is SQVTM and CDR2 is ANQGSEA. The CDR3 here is CSARPPEAFF. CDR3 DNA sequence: TGCAGCGCCCGGCCCCCTGAAGCTTTCTTT.

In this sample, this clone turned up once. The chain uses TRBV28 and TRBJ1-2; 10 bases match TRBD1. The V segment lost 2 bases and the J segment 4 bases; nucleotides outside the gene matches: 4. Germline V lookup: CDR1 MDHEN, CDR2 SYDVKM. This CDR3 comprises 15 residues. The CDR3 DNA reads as TGTGCCAGCAGTTTACGGACAGGGGGGGGCTATGGCTACACCTTC. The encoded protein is CASSLRTGGGYGYTF.

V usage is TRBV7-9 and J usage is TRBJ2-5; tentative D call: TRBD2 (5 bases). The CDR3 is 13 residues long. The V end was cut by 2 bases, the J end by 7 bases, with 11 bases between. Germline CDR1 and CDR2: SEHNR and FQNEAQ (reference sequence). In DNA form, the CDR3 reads TGTGCCAGCAGCTTAAGTCTTGAGGGGACCCAGTACTTC. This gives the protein CASSLSLEGTQYF.

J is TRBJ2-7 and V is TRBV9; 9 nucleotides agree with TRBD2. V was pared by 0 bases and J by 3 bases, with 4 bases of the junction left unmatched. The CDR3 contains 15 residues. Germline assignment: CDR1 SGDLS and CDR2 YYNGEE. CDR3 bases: TGTGCCAGCAGCGTAGGAATAGCGGGAGACTACGAGCAGTACTTC. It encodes CASSVGIAGDYEQYF.

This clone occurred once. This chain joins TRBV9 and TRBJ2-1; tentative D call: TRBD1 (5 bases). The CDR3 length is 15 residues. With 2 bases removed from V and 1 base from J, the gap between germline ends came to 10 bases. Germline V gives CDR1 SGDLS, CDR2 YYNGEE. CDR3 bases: TGTGCCAGCAGCGTGCAGGGTCGATCCTACAATGAGCAGTTCTTC. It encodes CASSVQGRSYNEQFF.